This T cell receptor (beta chain) is from a study of patients and donors after allogeneic stem cell transplantation (dated by TCRdb to about 2020). This clonotype has just a few counts. The antigen it recognizes is unknown. Base qualities are not provided; no much larger clone lies one nucleotide away. Inclusive of the bounding cysteine and phenylalanine, the CDR3 is 15 residues long. The entry retains the CDR3 DNA only, 45 bases that are in frame from base 1. A distance of 17 bases separates the germline ends of V and J, which lose 6 bases and 8 bases respectively. Receptors were amplified or captured by RT-PCR. TCRdb names NextSeq 550 as the instrument used. TCRdb reprocessing: public reads trimmed at Q25 with fastp, clones called with MiXCR, in-frame beta chains kept. For every CDR3 protein sequence, its rows merge into one entry that carries the most common genes and DNA. The table for this sample lists approximately 220,000 distinct CDR3 sequences; roughly 38% of them were counted only once. Around 10% of the sample lies in the top ten.

The chain is made from TRBV12-3 or TRBV12-4 and TRBJ1-6, and the D gene may be TRBD1, 5 bases matching. The receptor was derived from a human donor who was either an allogeneic HSCT recipient or a stem cell or donor lymphocyte infusion donor (not recorded which). It is not recorded whose cells these are; they may come from a transplant donor. Source material: blood, either unsorted or a sorted T cell fraction (not recorded which). DNA sequence: TGTGCCAGCAGCAAGGGACTTTGGGCGGATTCACCCCTCCACTTT. It translates as CASSKGLWADSPLHF.